The 19 T cell receptor beta chains below were found in one sample sequenced in a study of blood T cells in healthy people across ages. Using a J-beta primer mix together with a sample-barcoded 5' primer, a second PCR was run for about 7 to 12 cycles. Each CDR3 protein gets one entry after TCRdb re-called the 5' RACE reads with MiXCR. There are under 2 million distinct CDR3 sequences in the sample; around 36% occur only once, and approximately 11% lies in the top ten. The sequenced material came from blood. The receptors originated from a woman aged 30 to 39 in good health.

In its sample, this clonotype was seen a few times. This rearrangement joins TRBV29-1 to TRBJ1-2; unclear D gene. The V and J ends lost 5 bases and 4 bases respectively, with 17 bases between them. This CDR3 comprises 14 residues. The V gene's germline CDR1 is SQVTM and CDR2 ANQGSEA. In DNA, the CDR3 is TGCAGCGTTAAAGGGTCCTCCGGGTTCTATGGCTACACCTTC. It translates to CSVKGSSGFYGYTF.

The chain carries TRBV2 and TRBJ2-1, with D possibly matching TRBD2 (5 bases). CDR3 size: 15 residues. The V end lost 5 bases, the J end lost 4 bases, and 15 bases lay between the germline ends. Germline lookup yields CDR1 SNHLY and CDR2 FYNNEI. CDR3 residues: CASSLVPRGYNEQFF. CDR3 nucleotides: TGTGCCAGCAGTTTAGTCCCCCGGGGATACAATGAGCAGTTCTTC.

The table lists this clonotype with a count of one. At one end the junction does not follow the germline gene, possibly because of a read error. V and J are TRBV28 and TRBJ1-2; D might be TRBD1 (5 bases). The CDR3 is 14 residues long. CDR1 is MDHEN, CDR2 SYDVKM, per germline. The CDR3 region has the DNA TGTGCCAGCGTCCAGGGAATCCTAAACTATAGCTACACCTTC. The encoded protein is CASVQGILNYSYTF.

This clonotype was detected ten times or more. The CDR3 coding sequence is TGTGCCAGCAGCCTCCAGGTCACAGATACGCAGTATTTT. It encodes CASSLQVTDTQYF. The J gene is TRBJ2-3, the V gene TRBV7-3; D unresolved. Germline V lookup: CDR1 SGHTA, CDR2 FQGTGA. The CDR3 covers 13 residues. V shed 5 bases and J shed 2 bases, with 8 bases lying between them.

The chain joins TRBV5-1 to TRBJ2-5, with D perhaps TRBD1 (6 bases). Germline V gene data show CDR1 as SGHRS and CDR2 as YFSETQ. The ends were cut back, 3 bases at V and 0 bases at J, with 21 bases in the middle. CDR3 length: 18 amino acids. The CDR3 DNA reads as TGCGCCAGCAGCTCTACTACACAAAATCGACAGGACCAAGAGACCCAGTACTTC. Translating it yields CASSSTTQNRQDQETQYF.

This rearrangement joins TRBV20-1 to TRBJ2-3; 7 bases align to TRBD2. Germline assignment: CDR1 DFQATT and CDR2 SNEGSKA (reference sequence). V shed 0 bases and J 4 bases; nucleotides not matched to a gene: 13. The CDR3 contains 17 residues. CDR3 DNA: TGCAGTGCTAGAGATGTTGGTAGCGGGTCTTACCCAGATACGCAGTATTTT. Its translation is CSARDVGSGSYPDTQYF.

Comment on this clonotype: Compared with germline, one end of the junction differs, possibly owing to a read error. The chain links TRBV4-1 to TRBJ1-1; D is perhaps TRBD1 (6 bases). CDR3 length: 15 residues. Per the germline V gene, CDR1 is MGHRA and CDR2 is YSYEKL. CDR3 sequence reads: CVSSQENRASTEAFF. CDR3 nucleotides: TGCGTCAGCAGCCAAGAAAACAGGGCTTCCACTGAAGCTTTCTTT.

This clonotype was recorded many times. This chain connects TRBV29-1 to TRBJ2-4; D remains unclear. This CDR3 has 14 amino acids. Trimming stripped 1 base from V and 0 bases from J, with 7 bases between. Germline V gives CDR1 SQVTM, CDR2 ANQGSEA. The CDR3 here is CSVEGTGAKNIQYF. CDR3 coding DNA: TGCAGCGTTGAAGGTACTGGAGCCAAAAACATTCAGTACTTC. Variable domain in full (rest from reference TRBV29-1 and TRBJ2-4): SAVISQKPSRDICQRGTSLTIQCQVDSQVTMMFWYRQQPGQSLTLIATANQGSEATYESGFVIDKFPISRPNLTFSTLTVSNMSPEDSSIYLCSVEGTGAKNIQYFGAGTRLSVL.

The chain links TRBV27 to TRBJ2-1; D is ambiguous. This CDR3 is 13 amino acids long. The ends were cut back, 0 bases at V and 9 bases at J, with 9 bases in the middle. Germline lookup yields CDR1 MNHEY and CDR2 SMNVEV (reference sequence). CDR3 sequence (DNA): TGTGCCAGCAGTTTATCGCGAACGTTTGAGCAGTTCTTC. This sequence encodes CASSLSRTFEQFF.

This clonotype was seen at least ten times. The chain carries TRBV5-1 and TRBJ2-3; D is ambiguous. CDR3 length: 11 amino acids. Germline lookup yields CDR1 SGHRS and CDR2 YFSETQ. Trimming stripped 7 bases from V and 6 bases from J, with 9 bases between. The CDR3 reads CASHYGDTQYF. The CDR3 DNA is TGCGCCAGCCACTATGGGGATACGCAGTATTTT.

A few counts support this clonotype. The chain recombines TRBV7-9 with TRBJ2-7, with 8 nucleotides matching TRBD1. The CDR3 contains 16 residues. Germline-derived CDR1 and CDR2 are SEHNR and FQNEAQ (reference sequence). V shed 2 bases and J 7 bases; nucleotides not matched to a gene: 13. Here the CDR3 reads CASSLNRGNYLREQYF. The DNA of the CDR3 is TGTGCCAGCAGCTTAAACAGGGGGAATTATCTAAGGGAGCAGTACTTC.

The chain joins TRBV6-4 to TRBJ2-3; D is perhaps TRBD2 (6 bases). The V gene lost 8 bases and the J gene lost 4 bases, with 22 bases spanning the gap. Germline-derived CDR1 and CDR2 are MRHNA and SNTAGT. The CDR3 runs 16 residues. CDR3 DNA: TGTGCCAGCGGATCAGAAGCGGGCCTGCCACCAGATACGCAGTATTTT. It is translated as CASGSEAGLPPDTQYF.

Details on this clonotype: Germline and junction disagree at one end, which may indicate a read error. The J gene is TRBJ2-7, the V gene TRBV20-1; a weak D match, TRBD1 (6 bases). The CDR3 has 14 amino acids. Germline CDR1 reads DFQATT; CDR2 reads SNEGSKA (reference sequence). CDR3: CSASPRTESCEQYF. DNA for the CDR3: TGCAGTGCTAGTCCTAGGACAGAGTCCTGCGAGCAGTACTTC.

This chain joins TRBV20-1 and TRBJ1-2; D may be TRBD1 (5 bases). Germline CDR1 is DFQATT and CDR2 is SNEGSKA (reference sequence). The length of the CDR3 is 14 residues. Deletions cut 6 bases from V and 4 bases from J, with 18 bases between. CDR3 in DNA: TGCAGTGCCCTGAATGGGGGAATGGGCTATGGCTACACCTTC. Protein product: CSALNGGMGYGYTF.

With respect to this clonotype: One junction end disagrees with the germline gene, perhaps due to a read error. This rearrangement joins TRBV12-3 or TRBV12-4 to TRBJ2-3; D remains ambiguous. The CDR3 is made up of 14 amino acids. The CDR3 region is CASSLAVRTDAQYF. Written as DNA, the CDR3 is TGTGCCAGCAGTTTGGCGGTGAGAACAGATGCGCAGTATTTT.

The genes are TRBV4-1 and TRBJ2-1, with 7 bases lining up with TRBD1. With V trimmed by 8 bases and J by 12 bases, 16 bases remained unmatched. The V gene's germline CDR1 is MGHRA and CDR2 YSYEKL. The CDR3 is 14 residues long. The CDR3 sequence: CASGLATGPDGQFF. In nucleotides, the CDR3 is TGCGCCAGCGGCCTCGCGACAGGGCCCGACGGGCAGTTCTTC.

This clonotype is a singleton in its sample. The rearrangement joins TRBV11-2 to TRBJ2-7; 11 bases align to TRBD2. The V and J ends lost 3 bases and 1 base, in that order; junction bases with no gene match: 8. This CDR3 has 17 amino acids. Germline CDR1 is SGHAT and CDR2 is FQNNGV. The CDR3 bases are TGTGCCAGCAGCTTCACTCTAGCGGGGGGCAAGTCCTACGAGCAGTACTTC. Amino acids: CASSFTLAGGKSYEQYF.

In this sample, this clonotype turned up once. The V call is TRBV12-5, the J call TRBJ2-2, with a weak D call TRBD1 (6 bases). The germline CDR1 and CDR2 sequences are LGHNT and FRNRAP. CDR3 length equals 16 residues. The V gene lost 0 bases and the J gene lost 6 bases, with 14 bases spanning the gap. The CDR3 DNA is TGTGCTAGTGGTTTGGTACAGGGTGAGGTGGCCGGGGAGCTGTTTTTT. Residues: CASGLVQGEVAGELFF.

This clonotype occurred many times. The genes are TRBV12-3 or TRBV12-4 and TRBJ2-3; no reliable D call. Between the trimmed V and J ends, which lost 2 bases and 3 bases, there was a span of 6 bases. The CDR3 spans 13 residues. CDR3 residues: CASSLLVTDTQYF. The CDR3 region has the DNA TGTGCCAGCAGTTTATTGGTTACAGATACGCAGTATTTT.